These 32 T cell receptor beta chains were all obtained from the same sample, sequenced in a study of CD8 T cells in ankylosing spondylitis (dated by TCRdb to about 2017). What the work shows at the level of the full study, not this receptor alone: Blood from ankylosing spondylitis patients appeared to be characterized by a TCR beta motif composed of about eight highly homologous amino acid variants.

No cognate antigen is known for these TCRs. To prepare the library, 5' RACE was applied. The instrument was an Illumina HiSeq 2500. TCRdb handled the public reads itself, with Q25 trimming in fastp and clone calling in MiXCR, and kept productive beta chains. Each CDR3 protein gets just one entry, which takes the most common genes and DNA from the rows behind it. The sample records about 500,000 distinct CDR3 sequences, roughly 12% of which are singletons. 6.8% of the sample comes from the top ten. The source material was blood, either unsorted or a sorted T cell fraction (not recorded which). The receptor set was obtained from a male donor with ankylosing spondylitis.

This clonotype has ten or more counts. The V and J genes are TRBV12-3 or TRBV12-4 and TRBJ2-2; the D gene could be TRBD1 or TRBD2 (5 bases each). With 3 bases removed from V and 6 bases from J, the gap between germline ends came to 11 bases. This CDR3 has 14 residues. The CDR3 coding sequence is TGTGCCAGCAGTTTCTCCGGGGCGGCCGGGGAGCTGTTTTTT. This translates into CASSFSGAAGELFF.

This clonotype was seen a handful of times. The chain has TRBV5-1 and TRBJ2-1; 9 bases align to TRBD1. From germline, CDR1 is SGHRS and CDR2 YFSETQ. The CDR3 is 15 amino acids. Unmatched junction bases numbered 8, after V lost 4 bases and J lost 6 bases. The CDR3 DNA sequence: TGCGCCAGCAGCCGCGGGACAGGGAACTCCAATGAGCAGTTCTTC. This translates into CASSRGTGNSNEQFF.

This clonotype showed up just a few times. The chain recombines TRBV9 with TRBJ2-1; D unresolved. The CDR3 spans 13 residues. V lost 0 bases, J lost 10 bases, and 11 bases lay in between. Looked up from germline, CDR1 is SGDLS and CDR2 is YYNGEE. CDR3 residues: CASSVAVEDEQFF. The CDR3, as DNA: TGTGCCAGCAGCGTAGCAGTAGAGGACGAGCAGTTCTTC.

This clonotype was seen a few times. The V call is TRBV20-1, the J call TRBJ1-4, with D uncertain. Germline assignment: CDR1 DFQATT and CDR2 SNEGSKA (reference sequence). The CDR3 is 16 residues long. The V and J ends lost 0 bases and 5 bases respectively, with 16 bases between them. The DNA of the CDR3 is TGCAGTGCTAGAGATTTTGCCTTCGTCGGAAATGAAAAACTGTTTTTT. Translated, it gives CSARDFAFVGNEKLFF.

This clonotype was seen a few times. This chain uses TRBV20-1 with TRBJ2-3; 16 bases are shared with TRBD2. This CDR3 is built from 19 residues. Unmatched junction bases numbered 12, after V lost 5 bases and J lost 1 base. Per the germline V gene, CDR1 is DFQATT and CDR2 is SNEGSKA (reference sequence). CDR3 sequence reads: CSAHPGLAGGLPRTDTQYF. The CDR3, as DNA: TGCAGTGCTCATCCGGGACTAGCGGGAGGGCTCCCCCGCACAGATACGCAGTATTTT.

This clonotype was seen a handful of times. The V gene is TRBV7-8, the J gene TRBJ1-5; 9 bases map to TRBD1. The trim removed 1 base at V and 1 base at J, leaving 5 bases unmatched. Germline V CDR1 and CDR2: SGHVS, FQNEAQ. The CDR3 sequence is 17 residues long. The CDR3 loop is CASSLGDREGSNQPQHF. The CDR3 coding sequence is TGTGCCAGCAGCTTAGGGGACAGGGAGGGGAGCAATCAGCCCCAGCATTTT.

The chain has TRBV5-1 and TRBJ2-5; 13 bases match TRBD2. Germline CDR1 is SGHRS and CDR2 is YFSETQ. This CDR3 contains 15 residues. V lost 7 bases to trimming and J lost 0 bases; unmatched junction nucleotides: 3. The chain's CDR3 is CASGTSGMYQETQYF. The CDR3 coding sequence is TGCGCCAGCGGGACTAGCGGGATGTACCAAGAGACCCAGTACTTC.

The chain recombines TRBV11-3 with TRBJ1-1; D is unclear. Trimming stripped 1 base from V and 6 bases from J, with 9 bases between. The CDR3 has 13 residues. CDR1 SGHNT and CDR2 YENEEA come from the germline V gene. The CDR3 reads CASSLARSAEAFF. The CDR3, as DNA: TGTGCCAGCAGCTTAGCCAGGAGCGCTGAAGCTTTCTTT. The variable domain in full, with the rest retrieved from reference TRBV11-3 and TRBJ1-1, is EAGVVQSPRYKIIEKKQPVAFWCNPISGHNTLYWYLQNLGQGPELLIRYENEEAVDDSQLPKDRFSAERLKGVDSTLKIQPAELGDSAVYLCASSLARSAEAFFGQGTRLTVV.

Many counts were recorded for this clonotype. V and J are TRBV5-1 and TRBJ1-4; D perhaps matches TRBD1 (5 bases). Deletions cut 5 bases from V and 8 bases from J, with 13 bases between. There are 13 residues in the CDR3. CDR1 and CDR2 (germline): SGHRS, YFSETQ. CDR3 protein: CASSSTVSEKLFF. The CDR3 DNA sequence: TGCGCCAGCAGTTCGACAGTATCCGAAAAACTGTTTTTT.

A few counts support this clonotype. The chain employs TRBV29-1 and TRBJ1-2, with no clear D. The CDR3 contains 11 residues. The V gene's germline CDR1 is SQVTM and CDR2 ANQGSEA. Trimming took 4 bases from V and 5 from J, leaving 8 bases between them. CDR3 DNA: TGCAGCGTTGGGCAGGAGTATGGCTACACCTTC. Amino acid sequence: CSVGQEYGYTF.

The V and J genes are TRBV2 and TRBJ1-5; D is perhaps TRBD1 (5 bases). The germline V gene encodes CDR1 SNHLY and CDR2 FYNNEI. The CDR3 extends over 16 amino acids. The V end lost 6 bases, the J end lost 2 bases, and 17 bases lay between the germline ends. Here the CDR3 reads CASSAFRGAGNQPQHF. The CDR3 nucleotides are TGTGCCAGCAGCGCTTTTAGGGGCGCCGGCAATCAGCCCCAGCATTTT.

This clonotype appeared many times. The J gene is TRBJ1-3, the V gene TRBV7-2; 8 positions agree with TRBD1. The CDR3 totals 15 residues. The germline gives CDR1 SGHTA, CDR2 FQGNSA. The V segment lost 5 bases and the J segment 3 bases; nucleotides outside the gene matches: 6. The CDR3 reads CASSPGTGIGNTIYF. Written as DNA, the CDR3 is TGTGCCAGCAGCCCTGGGACAGGAATTGGAAACACCATATATTTT.

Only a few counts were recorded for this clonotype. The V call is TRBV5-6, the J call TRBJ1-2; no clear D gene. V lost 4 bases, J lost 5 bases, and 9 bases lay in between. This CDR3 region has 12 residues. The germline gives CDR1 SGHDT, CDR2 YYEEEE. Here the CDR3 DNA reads TGTGCCAGCAGCCGGACCGGTTATGGCTACACCTTC. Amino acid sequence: CASSRTGYGYTF.

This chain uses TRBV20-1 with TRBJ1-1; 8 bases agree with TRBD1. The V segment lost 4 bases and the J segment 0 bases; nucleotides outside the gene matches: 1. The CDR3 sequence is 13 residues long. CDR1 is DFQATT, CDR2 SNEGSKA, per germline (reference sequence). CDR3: CSAKDRVNTEAFF. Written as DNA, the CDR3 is TGCAGTGCTAAGGACAGGGTGAACACTGAAGCTTTCTTT.

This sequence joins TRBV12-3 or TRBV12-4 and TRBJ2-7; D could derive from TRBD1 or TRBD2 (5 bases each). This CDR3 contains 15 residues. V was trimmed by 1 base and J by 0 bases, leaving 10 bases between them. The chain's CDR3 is CASSLGGYYSYEQYF. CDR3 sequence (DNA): TGTGCCAGCAGTTTAGGGGGGTATTACTCCTACGAGCAGTACTTC.

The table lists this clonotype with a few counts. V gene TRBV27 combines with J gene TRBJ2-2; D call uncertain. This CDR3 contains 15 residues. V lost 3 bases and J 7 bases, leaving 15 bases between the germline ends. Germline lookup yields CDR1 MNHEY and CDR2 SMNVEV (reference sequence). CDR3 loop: CASSFVGRRVGELFF. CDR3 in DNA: TGTGCCAGCAGTTTTGTAGGACGTCGGGTCGGGGAGCTGTTTTTT.

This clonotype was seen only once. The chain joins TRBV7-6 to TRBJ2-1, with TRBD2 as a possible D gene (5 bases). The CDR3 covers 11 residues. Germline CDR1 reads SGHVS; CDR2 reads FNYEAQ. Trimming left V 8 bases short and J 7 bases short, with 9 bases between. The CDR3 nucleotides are TGTGCCAGCGGGAGTCTGAATGAGCAGTTCTTC. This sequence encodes CASGSLNEQFF.

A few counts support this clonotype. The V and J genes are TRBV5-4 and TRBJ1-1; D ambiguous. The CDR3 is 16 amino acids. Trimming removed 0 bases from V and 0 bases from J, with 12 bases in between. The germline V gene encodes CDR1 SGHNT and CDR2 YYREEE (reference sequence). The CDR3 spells CASSLARADMNTEAFF. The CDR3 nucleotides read TGTGCCAGCAGCTTGGCCCGGGCAGACATGAACACTGAAGCTTTCTTT.

CDR3 sequence (DNA): TGCGCCAGCAGCCCTCTAGCGGTACACAATGAGCAGTTCTTC. Protein sequence: CASSPLAVHNEQFF. The V and J genes are TRBV5-1 and TRBJ2-1, with 7 bases identical to TRBD2. This CDR3 is built from 14 residues. The junction had 6 bases not matched to a gene; V was cut back by 4 bases and J by 5 bases. Germline V gene lookup returns CDR1 SGHRS and CDR2 YFSETQ.

The chain's CDR3 is CATAPRVSTDTQYF. DNA for the CDR3: TGTGCCACCGCTCCCAGGGTGTCTACAGATACGCAGTATTTT. V gene TRBV14 combines with J gene TRBJ2-3; tentative D call: TRBD1 (5 bases). This CDR3 comprises 14 residues. Germline CDR1 reads SGHDN; CDR2 reads FVKESK. With 10 bases removed from V and 3 bases from J, the gap between germline ends came to 17 bases. Based on the CDR3 plus reference TRBV14 and TRBJ2-3, the full variable domain is EAGVTQFPSHSVIEKGQTVTLRCDPISGHDNLYWYRRVMGKEIKFLLHFVKESKQDESGMPNNRFLAERTGGTYSTLKVQPAELEDSGVYFCATAPRVSTDTQYFGPGTRLTVL.

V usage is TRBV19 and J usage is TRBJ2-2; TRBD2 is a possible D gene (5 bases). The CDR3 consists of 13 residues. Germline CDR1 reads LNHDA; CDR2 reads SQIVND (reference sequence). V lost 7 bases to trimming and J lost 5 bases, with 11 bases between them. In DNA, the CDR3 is TGTGCCAGTACCCCGACTATTACCGGGGAGCTGTTTTTT. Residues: CASTPTITGELFF.

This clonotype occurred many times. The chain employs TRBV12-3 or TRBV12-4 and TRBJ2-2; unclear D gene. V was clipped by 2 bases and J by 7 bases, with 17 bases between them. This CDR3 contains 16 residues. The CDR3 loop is CASSLKSPGEIGELFF. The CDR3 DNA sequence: TGTGCCAGCAGTTTAAAGTCCCCCGGAGAGATCGGGGAGCTGTTTTTT.

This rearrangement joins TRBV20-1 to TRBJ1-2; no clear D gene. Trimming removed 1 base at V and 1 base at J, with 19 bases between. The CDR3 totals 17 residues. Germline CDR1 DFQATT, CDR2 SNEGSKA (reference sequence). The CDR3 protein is CSARAHSGRPYNYGYTF. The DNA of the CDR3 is TGCAGTGCTAGAGCCCACTCCGGAAGGCCTTATAACTATGGCTACACCTTC.

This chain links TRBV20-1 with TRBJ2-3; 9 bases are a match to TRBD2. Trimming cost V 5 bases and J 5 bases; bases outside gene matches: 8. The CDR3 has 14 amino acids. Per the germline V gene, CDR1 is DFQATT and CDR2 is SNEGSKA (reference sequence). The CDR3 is CSASRREGKDTQYF. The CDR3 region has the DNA TGCAGTGCTTCCAGGCGGGAGGGGAAAGATACGCAGTATTTT.

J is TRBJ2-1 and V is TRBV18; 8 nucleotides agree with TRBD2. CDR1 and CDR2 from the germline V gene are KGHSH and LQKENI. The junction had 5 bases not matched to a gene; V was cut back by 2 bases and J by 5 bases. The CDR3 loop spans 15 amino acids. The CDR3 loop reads CASSPKTSEDNEQFF. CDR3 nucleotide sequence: TGTGCCAGCTCACCAAAGACTAGCGAAGACAATGAGCAGTTCTTC.

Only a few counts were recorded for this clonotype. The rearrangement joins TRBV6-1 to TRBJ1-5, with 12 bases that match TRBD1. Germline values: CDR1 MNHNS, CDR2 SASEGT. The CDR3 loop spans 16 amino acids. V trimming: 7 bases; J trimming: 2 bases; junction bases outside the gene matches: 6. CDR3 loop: CASTRDRGRGNQPQHF. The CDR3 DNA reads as TGTGCCAGCACTAGGGACAGGGGGCGAGGCAATCAGCCCCAGCATTTT.

The CDR3 region has the DNA TGCAGTGCGCGATCTACTAGCTCCTACGAGCAGTACGTC. It specifies CSARSTSSYEQYV. V gene TRBV20-1 combines with J gene TRBJ2-7; tentatively, D is TRBD2 (5 bases). The CDR3 length is 13 residues. The V end was cut by 6 bases, the J end by 0 bases, with 12 bases between. Germline assignment: CDR1 DFQATT and CDR2 SNEGSKA (reference sequence).

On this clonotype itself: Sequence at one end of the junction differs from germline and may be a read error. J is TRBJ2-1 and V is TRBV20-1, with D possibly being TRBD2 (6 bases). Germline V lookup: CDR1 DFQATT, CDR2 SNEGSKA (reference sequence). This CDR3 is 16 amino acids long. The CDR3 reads CCARVSGGVSYNEQFF. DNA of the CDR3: TGCTGTGCTAGAGTTTCCGGAGGGGTTTCCTACAATGAGCAGTTCTTC.

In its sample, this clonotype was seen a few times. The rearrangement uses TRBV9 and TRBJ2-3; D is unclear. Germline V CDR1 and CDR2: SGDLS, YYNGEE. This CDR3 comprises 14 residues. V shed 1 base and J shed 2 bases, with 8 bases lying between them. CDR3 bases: TGTGCCAGCAGCGTAAAGCTCCTCACAGATACGCAGTATTTT. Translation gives CASSVKLLTDTQYF. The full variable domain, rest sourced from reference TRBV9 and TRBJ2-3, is DSGVTQTPKHLITATGQRVTLRCSPRSGDLSVYWYQQSLDQGLQFLIQYYNGEERAKGNILERFSAQQFPDLHSELNLSSLELGDSALYFCASSVKLLTDTQYFGPGTRLTVL.

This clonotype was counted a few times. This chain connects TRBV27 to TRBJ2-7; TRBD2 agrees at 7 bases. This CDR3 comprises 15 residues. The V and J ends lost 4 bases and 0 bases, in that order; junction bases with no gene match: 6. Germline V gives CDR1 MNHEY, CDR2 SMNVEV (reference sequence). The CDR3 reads CASSSIAGNSYEQYF. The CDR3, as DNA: TGTGCCAGCAGTTCCATAGCGGGTAACTCCTACGAGCAGTACTTC.

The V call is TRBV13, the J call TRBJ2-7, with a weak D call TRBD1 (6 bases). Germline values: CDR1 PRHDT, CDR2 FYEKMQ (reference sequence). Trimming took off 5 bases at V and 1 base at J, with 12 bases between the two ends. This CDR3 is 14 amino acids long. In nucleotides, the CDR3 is TGTGCCAGCAGCAACCAGGGGAAATCCTACGAGCAGTACTTC. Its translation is CASSNQGKSYEQYF.

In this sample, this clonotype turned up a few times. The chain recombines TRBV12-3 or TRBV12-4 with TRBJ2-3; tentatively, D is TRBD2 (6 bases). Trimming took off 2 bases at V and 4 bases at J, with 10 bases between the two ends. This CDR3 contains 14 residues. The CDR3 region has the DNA TGTGCCAGCAGTTTAACTAGCAGAGCAGATACGCAGTATTTT. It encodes CASSLTSRADTQYF.